This T cell receptor beta chain was sequenced for a study of cytomegalovirus exposure and HLA in healthy donors. Germline CDR1 and CDR2: LGHNA and YSLEER. The CDR3 runs 15 residues. V lost 1 base, J lost 3 bases, and 9 bases lay in between. Use of 60 Vbeta and 13 Jbeta primers characterized the PCR. The method was immunoSEQ multiplex PCR; TCRdb's version includes in-frame clones alone and lacks a portion of them. The sample holds about 94,000 clones, roughly three fifths seen once. A few counts support this clone. The TCR originated in a man aged 25-45 years in good health and CMV-seronegative. The sequenced material came from PBMCs. The chain employs TRBV4-3 and TRBJ2-2, with D tentatively TRBD1 (6 bases). CDR3 bases: TGCGCCAGCAGCCAAGTCACAGGGTACACCGGGGAGCTGTTTTTT. Encoded protein: CASSQVTGYTGELFF.